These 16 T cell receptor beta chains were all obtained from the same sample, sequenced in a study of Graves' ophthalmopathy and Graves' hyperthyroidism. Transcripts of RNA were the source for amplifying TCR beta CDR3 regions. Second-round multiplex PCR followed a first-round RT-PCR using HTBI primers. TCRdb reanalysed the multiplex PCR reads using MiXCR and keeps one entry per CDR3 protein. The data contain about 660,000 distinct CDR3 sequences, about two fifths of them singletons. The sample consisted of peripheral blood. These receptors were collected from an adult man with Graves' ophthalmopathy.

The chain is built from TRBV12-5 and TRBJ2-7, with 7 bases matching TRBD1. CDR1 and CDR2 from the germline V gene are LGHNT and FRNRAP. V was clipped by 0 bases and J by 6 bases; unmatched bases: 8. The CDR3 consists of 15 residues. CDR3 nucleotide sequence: TGTGCTAGTGGTTTGGTAATGGCAGGGGGTAGCGAGCAGTACTTC. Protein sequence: CASGLVMAGGSEQYF.

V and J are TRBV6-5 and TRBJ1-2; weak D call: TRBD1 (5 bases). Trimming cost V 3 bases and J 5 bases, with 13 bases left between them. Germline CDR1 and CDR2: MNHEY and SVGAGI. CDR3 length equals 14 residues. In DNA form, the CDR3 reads TGTGCCAGCAGTTATCCCCGGGACGGTTATGGCTACACCTTC. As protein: CASSYPRDGYGYTF.

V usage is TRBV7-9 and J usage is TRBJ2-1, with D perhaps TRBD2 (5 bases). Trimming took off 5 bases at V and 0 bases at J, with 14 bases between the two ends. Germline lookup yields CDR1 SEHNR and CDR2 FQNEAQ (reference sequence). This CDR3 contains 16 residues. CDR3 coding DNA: TGTGCCAGCAGCCATCGAGGGTCGAGCTCCTACAATGAGCAGTTCTTC. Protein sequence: CASSHRGSSSYNEQFF.

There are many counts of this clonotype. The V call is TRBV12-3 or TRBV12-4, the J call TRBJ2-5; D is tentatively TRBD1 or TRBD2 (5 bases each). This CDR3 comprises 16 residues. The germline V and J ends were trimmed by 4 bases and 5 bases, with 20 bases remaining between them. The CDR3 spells CASSSDGIRPGETQYF. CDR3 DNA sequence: TGTGCCAGCAGTTCTGACGGGATTCGGCCAGGGGAGACCCAGTACTTC.

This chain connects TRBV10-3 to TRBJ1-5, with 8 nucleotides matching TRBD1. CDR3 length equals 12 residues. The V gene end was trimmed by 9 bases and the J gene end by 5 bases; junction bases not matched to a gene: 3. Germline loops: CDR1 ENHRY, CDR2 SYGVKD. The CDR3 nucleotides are TGTGCCATTTCGACAGGGGATCAGCCCCAGCATTTT. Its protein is CAISTGDQPQHF.

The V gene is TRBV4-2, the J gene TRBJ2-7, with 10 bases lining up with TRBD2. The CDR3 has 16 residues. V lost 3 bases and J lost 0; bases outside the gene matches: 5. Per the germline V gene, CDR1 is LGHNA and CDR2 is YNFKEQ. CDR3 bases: TGTGCCAGCAGCCACCCTAGCGGGGGACGCTCCTACGAGCAGTACTTC. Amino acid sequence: CASSHPSGGRSYEQYF.

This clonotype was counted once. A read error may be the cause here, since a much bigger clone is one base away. CDR3 in DNA: TGTGCCGGCAGCTTGTTTGACTATGGCTACACCTTC. Translated, it gives CAGSLFDYGYTF. J is TRBJ1-2 and V is TRBV7-9; D call uncertain. Germline V gives CDR1 SEHNR, CDR2 FQNEAQ (reference sequence). CDR3 length equals 12 residues.

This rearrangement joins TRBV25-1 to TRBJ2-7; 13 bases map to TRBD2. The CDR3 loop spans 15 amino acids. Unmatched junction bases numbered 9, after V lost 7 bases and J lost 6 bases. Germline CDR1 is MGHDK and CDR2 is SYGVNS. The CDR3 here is CASNTLAGGSGEQYF. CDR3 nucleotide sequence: TGTGCCAGCAATACACTAGCGGGAGGGAGCGGCGAGCAGTACTTC.

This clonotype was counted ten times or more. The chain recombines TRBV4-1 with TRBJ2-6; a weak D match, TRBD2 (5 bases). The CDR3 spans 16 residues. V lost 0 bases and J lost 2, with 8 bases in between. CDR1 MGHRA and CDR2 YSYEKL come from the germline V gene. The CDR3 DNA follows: TGCGCCAGCAGCCAAGATCCGGGAACTGGGGCCAACGTCCTGACTTTC. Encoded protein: CASSQDPGTGANVLTF.

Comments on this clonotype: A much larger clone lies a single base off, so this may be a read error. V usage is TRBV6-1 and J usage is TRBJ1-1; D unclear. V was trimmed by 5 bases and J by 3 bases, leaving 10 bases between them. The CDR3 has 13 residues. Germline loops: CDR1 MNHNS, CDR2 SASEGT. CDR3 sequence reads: CASSHSEHTEAFF. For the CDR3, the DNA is TGTGCCAGCAGTCACTCTGAGCACACTGAAGCTTTCTTT.

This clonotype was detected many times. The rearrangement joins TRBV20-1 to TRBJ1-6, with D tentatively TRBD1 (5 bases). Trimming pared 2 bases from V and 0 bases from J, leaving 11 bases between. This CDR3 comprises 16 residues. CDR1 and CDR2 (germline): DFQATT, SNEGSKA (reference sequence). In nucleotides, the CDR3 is TGCAGTGCTAGACTGGGGCTGAACTCCTATAATTCACCCCTCCACTTT. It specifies CSARLGLNSYNSPLHF.

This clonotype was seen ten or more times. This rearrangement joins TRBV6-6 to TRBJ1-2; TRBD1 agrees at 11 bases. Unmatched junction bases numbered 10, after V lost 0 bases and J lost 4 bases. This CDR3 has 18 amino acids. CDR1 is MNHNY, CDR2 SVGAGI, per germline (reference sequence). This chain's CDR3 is CASSYSRTGGPVIYGYTF. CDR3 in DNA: TGTGCCAGCAGTTACTCGAGGACAGGGGGCCCCGTAATCTATGGCTACACCTTC.

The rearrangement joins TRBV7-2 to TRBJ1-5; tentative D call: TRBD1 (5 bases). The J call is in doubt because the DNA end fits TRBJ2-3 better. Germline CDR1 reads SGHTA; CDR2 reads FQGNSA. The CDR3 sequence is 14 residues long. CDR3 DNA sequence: TGTGCCAGCAGCTTAGCGGACAACACAGATACGCAGTATTTT. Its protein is CASSLADNTDTQYF.

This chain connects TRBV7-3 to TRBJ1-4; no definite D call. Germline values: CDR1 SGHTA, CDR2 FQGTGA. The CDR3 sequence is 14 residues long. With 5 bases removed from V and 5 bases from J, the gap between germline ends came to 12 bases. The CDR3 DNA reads TGTGCCAGCAGCCCGACGGCAATGAATGAAAAACTGTTTTTT. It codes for CASSPTAMNEKLFF.

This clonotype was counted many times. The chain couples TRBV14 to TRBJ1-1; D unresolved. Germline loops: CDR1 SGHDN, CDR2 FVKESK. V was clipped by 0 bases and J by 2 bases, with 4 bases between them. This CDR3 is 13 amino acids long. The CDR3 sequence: CASSQDENTEAFF. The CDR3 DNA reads TGTGCCAGCAGCCAAGATGAAAACACTGAAGCTTTCTTT.

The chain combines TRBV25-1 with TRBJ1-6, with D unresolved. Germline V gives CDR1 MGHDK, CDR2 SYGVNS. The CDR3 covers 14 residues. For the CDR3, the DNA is TGTGCTAGATCAACCCCCGGGGAGAATTCACCCCTCCACTTT. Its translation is CARSTPGENSPLHF.